The 21 T cell receptor beta chains presented below share a single source sample, sequenced in a study of PD-1 blockade in mismatch repair-deficient tumors. This table comes from immunoSEQ multiplex PCR, and its TCRdb copy is limited to in-frame clones, with some not included. Here the sample spans tens of thousands of clones, approximately 84% being singletons. Sequenced material: peripheral blood, taken 12 weeks after starting pembrolizumab. These receptors were collected from an adult with mismatch repair-deficient cancer.

As concerns this clone: A read error may produce the germline difference seen at one junction end. The rearrangement uses TRBV7-7 and TRBJ1-2; TRBD1 matches 8 bases. The germline gives CDR1 SSHAT, CDR2 FNYEAQ (reference sequence). The length of the CDR3 is 16 residues. CDR3 region: CASSRYYGQGRYGYTF. The CDR3 bases are TGTGCTAGCAGCCGTTATTATGGACAGGGCCGCTATGGCTACACCTTC.

The V and J genes are TRBV6-6 and TRBJ2-7; 7 bases map to TRBD1. The CDR3 totals 15 residues. V lost 6 bases, J lost 3 bases, and 11 bases stayed unmatched. Germline V gene lookup returns CDR1 MNHNY and CDR2 SVGAGI (reference sequence). This CDR3 is CASSRRQGKNYEQYF. Written as DNA, the CDR3 is TGTGCCAGCAGCCGTAGACAGGGTAAGAACTACGAGCAGTACTTC.

The J gene is TRBJ2-3, the V gene TRBV11-2, with D maybe TRBD2 (6 bases). Trimming pared 0 bases from V and 7 bases from J, leaving 8 bases between. The CDR3 loop spans 13 amino acids. Germline CDR1 and CDR2: SGHAT and FQNNGV. This CDR3 is CASSLERGNTQYF. CDR3 nucleotide sequence: TGTGCCAGCAGCTTAGAGCGGGGAAATACGCAGTATTTT.

V and J are TRBV9 and TRBJ2-2; D not resolved. Germline lookup yields CDR1 SGDLS and CDR2 YYNGEE. The CDR3 sequence is 14 residues long. With 0 bases removed from V and 5 bases from J, the gap between germline ends came to 8 bases. CDR3 bases: TGTGCCAGCAGCGTAGGTTTCGGGACCGGGGAGCTGTTTTTT. Its translation: CASSVGFGTGELFF.

This clone occurred once. The chain employs TRBV18 and TRBJ2-1, with D possibly TRBD2 on 5 matching bases. The V gene lost 5 bases and the J gene lost 9 bases, with 20 bases spanning the gap. Germline V gene data show CDR1 as KGHSH and CDR2 as LQKENI. This CDR3 is 15 amino acids long. Written as DNA, the CDR3 is TGTGCCAGCTCATCCCCGACTAAGAGTCTTGGTGAGCAGTTCTTC. Its protein product is CASSSPTKSLGEQFF.

The chain has TRBV6-1 and TRBJ2-1; no definite D call. Between the trimmed V and J ends, which lost 2 bases and 6 bases, there was a span of 14 bases. The CDR3 runs 15 residues. From germline, CDR1 is MNHNS and CDR2 SASEGT. Here the CDR3 DNA reads TGTGCCAGCAGTGAAATGGGCCACAGCAGCAATGAGCAGTTCTTC. Protein: CASSEMGHSSNEQFF.

This clone was picked up one time. The chain is built from TRBV30 and TRBJ2-1, with D tentatively TRBD1 or TRBD2 (5 bases each). V was pared by 5 bases and J by 0 bases, with 14 bases between. The CDR3 length is 15 residues. Germline values: CDR1 GTSNPN, CDR2 SVGIG (reference sequence). The CDR3 spells CAWSGDLSSYNEQFF. DNA for the CDR3: TGTGCCTGGTCCGGGGACCTGAGCTCCTACAATGAGCAGTTCTTC.

This clone was detected once. This chain's CDR3 is CASSLAPGNEQFF. CDR3 sequence (DNA): TGTGCCAGCAGCTTGGCCCCGGGGAATGAGCAGTTCTTC. This chain links TRBV5-6 with TRBJ2-1, with D possibly matching TRBD2 (5 bases). The germline V gene has CDR1 SGHDT and CDR2 YYEEEE. CDR3 length equals 13 residues. Trimming took off 0 bases at V and 7 bases at J, with 8 bases between the two ends. The full variable domain, rest sourced from reference TRBV5-6 and TRBJ2-1, is DAGVTQSPTHLIKTRGQQVTLRCSPKSGHDTVSWYQQALGQGPQFIFQYYEEEERQRGNFPDRFSGHQFPNYSSELNVNALLLGDSALYLCASSLAPGNEQFFGPGTRLTVL.

V gene TRBV6-6 combines with J gene TRBJ2-2; D gene ambiguous. Germline V gene data show CDR1 as MNHNY and CDR2 as SVGAGI (reference sequence). The CDR3 spans 15 residues. V was pared by 4 bases and J by 1 base, with 10 bases between. For the CDR3, the DNA is TGTGCCAGCAGTTCCCCGCCCCTGAACACCGGGGAGCTGTTTTTT. Protein product: CASSSPPLNTGELFF.

This chain connects TRBV9 to TRBJ2-7; D possibly corresponds to TRBD1 (6 bases). V shed 3 bases and J shed 6 bases, with 22 bases lying between them. The CDR3 extends over 16 amino acids. Germline CDR1 is SGDLS and CDR2 is YYNGEE. The chain's CDR3 is CASSGGDKALIREQYF. DNA of the CDR3: TGTGCCAGCAGCGGAGGGGACAAGGCCCTTATCCGCGAGCAGTACTTC.

The table lists this clone with a count of one. This chain uses TRBV5-1 with TRBJ2-5; 8 nucleotides align to TRBD1. Germline lookup yields CDR1 SGHRS and CDR2 YFSETQ. The CDR3 is made up of 14 amino acids. V shed 4 bases, J shed 5 bases, and the junction held 7 bases outside the gene matches. The CDR3 DNA reads TGCGCCAGCAGCCGAGCAGGGGGCCGGGAGACCCAGTACTTC. It translates to CASSRAGGRETQYF.

The chain recombines TRBV7-9 with TRBJ2-1; 10 nucleotides match TRBD2. Germline-derived CDR1 and CDR2 are SEHNR and FQNEAQ (reference sequence). The V segment lost 5 bases and the J segment 6 bases; nucleotides outside the gene matches: 13. The CDR3 is 17 residues long. This CDR3 is CASSPTVAGGGANEQFF. As DNA, the CDR3 is TGTGCCAGCAGCCCTACCGTAGCGGGAGGAGGGGCCAATGAGCAGTTCTTC. The full variable domain, with the rest looked up from reference TRBV7-9 and TRBJ2-1, is DTGVSQNPRHKITKRGQNVTFRCDPISEHNRLYWYRQTLGQGPEFLTYFQNEAQLEKSRLLSDRFSAERPKGSFSTLEIQRTEQGDSAMYLCASSPTVAGGGANEQFFGPGTRLTVL.

V usage is TRBV7-8 and J usage is TRBJ2-1; D is possibly TRBD1 (5 bases). Deletions cut 1 base from V and 4 bases from J, with 11 bases between. CDR1 and CDR2 (germline): SGHVS, FQNEAQ. The CDR3 is made up of 15 amino acids. The CDR3 sequence: CASSLGQLLYNEQFF. The CDR3 DNA is TGTGCCAGCAGCTTAGGACAGCTACTATACAATGAGCAGTTCTTC.

This clone was seen more than once but under ten times. This sequence joins TRBV6-1 and TRBJ1-3; D not certain. V was trimmed by 1 base and J by 8 bases, leaving 6 bases between them. The germline gives CDR1 MNHNS, CDR2 SASEGT. The CDR3 length is 12 residues. The CDR3 region has the DNA TGTGCCAGCAGTGAAGGAGTTGACACCATATATTTT. This gives the protein CASSEGVDTIYF.

This chain uses TRBV5-5 with TRBJ1-2; 7 bases agree with TRBD1. Trimming took 0 bases from V and 4 from J; bases not matched to a gene: 3. The CDR3 totals 14 residues. CDR1 is SGHKS and CDR2 is YYEKEE in the germline V gene (reference sequence). The chain's CDR3 is CASSLDRGTYGYTF. The CDR3 DNA reads as TGTGCCAGCAGCTTGGACAGGGGTACCTATGGCTACACCTTC.

The V and J genes are TRBV25-1 and TRBJ2-1, with TRBD2 as a possible D gene (6 bases). The V end was cut by 3 bases, the J end by 0 bases, with 12 bases between. The CDR3 contains 16 residues. Germline V gene sequence: CDR1 MGHDK, CDR2 SYGVNS. The CDR3 reads CASSDSTSSSYNEQFF. The CDR3 coding sequence is TGTGCCAGCAGTGATTCTACTAGCAGCTCCTACAATGAGCAGTTCTTC.

The genes are TRBV11-2 and TRBJ2-7; no clear D. Trimming stripped 3 bases from V and 2 bases from J, with 11 bases between. Germline-derived CDR1 and CDR2 are SGHAT and FQNNGV. This CDR3 spans 14 amino acids. The CDR3 nucleotides are TGTGCCAGCAGCTTCGGCAGTTCCACCTACGAGCAGTACTTC. It translates to CASSFGSSTYEQYF.

CDR3 loop: CASSLGTPYEQYF. Here the CDR3 DNA reads TGTGCCAGCAGCTTAGGTACCCCCTACGAGCAGTACTTC. The chain employs TRBV7-3 and TRBJ2-7; D not certain. Trimming shortened V by 2 bases and J by 2 bases, and 7 bases separated the two germline ends. CDR1 is SGHTA, CDR2 FQGTGA, per germline. This CDR3 region has 13 residues.

The table lists this clone with a count of one. V is TRBV6-5 and J is TRBJ1-1; D possibly corresponds to TRBD1 (6 bases). The V end lost 6 bases, the J end lost 4 bases, and 9 bases lay between the germline ends. Germline V gives CDR1 MNHEY, CDR2 SVGAGI. CDR3 length equals 12 residues. The CDR3 DNA sequence: TGTGCCAGCAGCCAGGGGTTCACTGAAGCTTTCTTT. Protein product: CASSQGFTEAFF.

This chain joins TRBV7-3 and TRBJ2-7; D tentatively reads TRBD1 or TRBD2 (5 bases each). Per the germline V gene, CDR1 is SGHTA and CDR2 is FQGTGA. Trimming shortened V by 3 bases and J by 6 bases, and 12 bases separated the two germline ends. CDR3 length equals 13 residues. CDR3 amino acids: CASSFREGGEQYF. Here the CDR3 DNA reads TGTGCCAGCAGCTTCAGGGAAGGAGGCGAGCAGTACTTC.

The chain recombines TRBV19 with TRBJ2-3; D is uncertain. Germline assignment: CDR1 LNHDA and CDR2 SQIVND (reference sequence). Deletions cut 5 bases from V and 2 bases from J, with 14 bases between. The CDR3 sequence is 15 residues long. This CDR3 reads CASSSLSLPTDTQYF. The CDR3 DNA follows: TGTGCCAGTAGTTCCCTAAGTCTCCCCACAGATACGCAGTATTTT.